This T cell receptor beta chain was recovered during a study of cytomegalovirus exposure and HLA in healthy donors. Study observations and caveats: Fewer N-insertions than the roughly 630-donor mean were reportedly shown by an Asian-associated ancestry cluster in a later analysis.

A note on this clone: The antigen is undetermined.

The PCR employed 60 Vbeta primers together with 13 Jbeta primers. How the authors handled the data: In a later analysis, the count reached about 82 million unique TCR beta chains, with around 10 million shared. Profiling relied on immunoSEQ multiplex PCR, and the TCRdb table lists in-frame clones only, not all of them. The V and J calls and clone size were taken over from that table, and D and trimming were inferred from the DNA. The table includes 150,000 to 200,000 clones, around 78% detected once. As for the donors, each was a healthy bone marrow donor. Trimming stripped 3 bases from V and 4 bases from J, with 12 bases between. The CDR3 loop spans 14 amino acids. Germline assignment: CDR1 KGHSH and CDR2 LQKENI.

V usage is TRBV18 and J usage is TRBJ1-2; perhaps TRBD1 as D (6 bases). Sequencing input: PBMCs. The origin of this receptor is a man in his forties in good health and CMV-seronegative. This chain's CDR3 is CASSPLQGVYGYTF. The CDR3 DNA reads TGTGCCAGCTCACCGTTACAGGGAGTCTATGGCTACACCTTC. Full variable domain (outside the CDR3, taken from reference TRBV18 and TRBJ1-2): NAGVMQNPRHLVRRRGQEARLRCSPMKGHSHVYWYRQLPEEGLKFMVYLQKENIIDESGMPKERFSAEFPKEGPSILRIQQVVRGDSAAYFCASSPLQGVYGYTFGSGTRLTVV.